A single sample gave rise to the 5 T cell receptor beta chains below, sequenced in a study of blood T cell repertoires in COVID-19. Assay: immunoSEQ multiplex PCR; the TCRdb copy retains only in-frame clones and omits some. Of 110,000 to 150,000 clones listed, about 86% are singletons. The sequencing sample was made of peripheral blood. The receptor set was obtained from a middle-aged woman with acute or convalescent COVID-19.

The chain recombines TRBV24-1 with TRBJ2-2; 10 bases fit TRBD1. V was clipped by 5 bases and J by 0 bases; unmatched bases: 8. The germline CDR1 and CDR2 sequences are KGHDR and SFDVKD. The CDR3 runs to 18 residues. This CDR3 is CATSARQGAISNTGELFF. The DNA of the CDR3 is TGTGCCACCAGTGCCCGACAGGGGGCCATCTCGAACACCGGGGAGCTGTTTTTT.

V and J are TRBV6-5 and TRBJ2-5, with D possibly TRBD2 on 6 matching bases. The CDR3 consists of 15 residues. Germline CDR1 and CDR2: MNHEY and SVGAGI. With 10 bases removed from V and 4 bases from J, the gap between germline ends came to 22 bases. The CDR3 DNA sequence: TGTGCCAACCGGGACTTGCTTTGGGTACCAGAGACCCAGTACTTC. Encoded protein: CANRDLLWVPETQYF.

CDR3 DNA sequence: TGTGCCATCAGGGGGCATACTAGCACCTACGAGCAGTACTTC. It yields the protein CAIRGHTSTYEQYF. The chain carries TRBV10-3 and TRBJ2-7; maybe TRBD2 (6 bases). Trimming stripped 6 bases from V and 2 bases from J, with 14 bases between. Germline CDR1 and CDR2: ENHRY and SYGVKD. The CDR3 runs 14 residues.

V is TRBV28 and J is TRBJ1-1; D is possibly TRBD1 (6 bases). CDR1 and CDR2 (germline): MDHEN, SYDVKM. This CDR3 has 15 residues. Trimming took 5 bases from V and 8 from J, leaving 21 bases between them. The CDR3 DNA reads as TGTGCCAGCAGTCCACCCGCGTGGGGGCGGGCGGAAGCTTTCTTT. Protein sequence: CASSPPAWGRAEAFF.

In nucleotides, the CDR3 is TGTGCCAGCAGCGCAACCACAGGGGCCGGGGAGCAGTACTTC. This codes for CASSATTGAGEQYF. The V and J genes are TRBV4-2 and TRBJ2-7, with TRBD1 identical over 7 bases. Germline assignment: CDR1 LGHNA and CDR2 YNFKEQ. The CDR3 totals 14 residues. After removal of 5 bases from V and 7 bases from J, the junction contained 11 bases not matched to a gene.